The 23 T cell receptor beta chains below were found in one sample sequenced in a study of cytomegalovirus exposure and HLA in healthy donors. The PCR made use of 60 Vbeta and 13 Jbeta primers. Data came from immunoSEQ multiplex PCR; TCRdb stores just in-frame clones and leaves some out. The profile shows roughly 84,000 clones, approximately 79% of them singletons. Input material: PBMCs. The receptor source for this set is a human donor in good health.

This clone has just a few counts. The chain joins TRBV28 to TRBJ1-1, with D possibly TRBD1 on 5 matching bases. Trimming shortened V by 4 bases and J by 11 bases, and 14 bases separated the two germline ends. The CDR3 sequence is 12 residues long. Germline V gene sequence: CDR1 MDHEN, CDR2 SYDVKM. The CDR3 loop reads CASSSGQGGAFF. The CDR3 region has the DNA TGTGCCAGCAGTTCTGGTCAGGGTGGGGCTTTCTTT.

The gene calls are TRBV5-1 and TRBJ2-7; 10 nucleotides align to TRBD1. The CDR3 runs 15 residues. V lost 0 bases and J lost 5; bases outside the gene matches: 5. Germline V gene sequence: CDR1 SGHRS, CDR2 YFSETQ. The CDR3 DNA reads TGCGCCAGCAGCTTGGAGGGGGACAGGGGTAACGAGCAGTACTTC. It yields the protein CASSLEGDRGNEQYF.

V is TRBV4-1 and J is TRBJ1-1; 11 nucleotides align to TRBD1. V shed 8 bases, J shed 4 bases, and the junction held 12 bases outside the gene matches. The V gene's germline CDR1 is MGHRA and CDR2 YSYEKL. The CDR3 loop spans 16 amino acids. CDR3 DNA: TGCGCCAGCGGGGTAGACCGGACAGGGGGCCGCACTGAAGCTTTCTTT. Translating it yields CASGVDRTGGRTEAFF.

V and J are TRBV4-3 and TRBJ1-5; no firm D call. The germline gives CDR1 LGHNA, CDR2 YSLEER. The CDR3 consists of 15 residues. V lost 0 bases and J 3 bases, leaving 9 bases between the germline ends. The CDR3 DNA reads TGCGCCAGCAGCCAAGAGGGAGGGCCCAATCAGCCCCAGCATTTT. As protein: CASSQEGGPNQPQHF.

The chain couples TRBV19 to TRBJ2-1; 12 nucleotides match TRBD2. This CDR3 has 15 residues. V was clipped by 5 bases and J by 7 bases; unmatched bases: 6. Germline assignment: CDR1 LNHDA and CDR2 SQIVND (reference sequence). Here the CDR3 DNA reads TGTGCCAGTAGTCCCGGGACTAGCGGGTGGAATGAGCAGTTCTTC. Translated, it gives CASSPGTSGWNEQFF. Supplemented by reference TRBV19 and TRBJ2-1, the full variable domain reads DGGITQSPKYLFRKEGQNVTLSCEQNLNHDAMYWYRQDPGQGLRLIYYSQIVNDFQKGDIAEGYSVSREKKESFPLTVTSAQKNPTAFYLCASSPGTSGWNEQFFGPGTRLTVL.

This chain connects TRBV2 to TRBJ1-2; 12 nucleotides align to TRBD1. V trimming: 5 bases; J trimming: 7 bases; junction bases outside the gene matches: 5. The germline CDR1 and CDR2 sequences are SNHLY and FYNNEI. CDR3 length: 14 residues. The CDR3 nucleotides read TGTGCCAGCAGTCCGGGACAGGGGGCGGGTGGCTACACCTTC. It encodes CASSPGQGAGGYTF.

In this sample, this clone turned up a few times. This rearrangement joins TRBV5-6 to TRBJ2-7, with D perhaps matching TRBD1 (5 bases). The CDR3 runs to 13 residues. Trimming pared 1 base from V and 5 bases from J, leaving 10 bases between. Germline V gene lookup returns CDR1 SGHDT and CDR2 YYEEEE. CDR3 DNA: TGTGCCAGCAGCTTGCAGGGAAACCACGAGCAGTACTTC. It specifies CASSLQGNHEQYF.

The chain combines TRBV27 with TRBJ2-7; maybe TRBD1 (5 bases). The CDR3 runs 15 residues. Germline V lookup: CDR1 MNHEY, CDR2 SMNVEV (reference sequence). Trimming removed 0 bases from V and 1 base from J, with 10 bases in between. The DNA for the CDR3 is TGTGCCAGCAGTTTATCGCGTCAGGGATCCTACGAGCAGTACTTC. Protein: CASSLSRQGSYEQYF.

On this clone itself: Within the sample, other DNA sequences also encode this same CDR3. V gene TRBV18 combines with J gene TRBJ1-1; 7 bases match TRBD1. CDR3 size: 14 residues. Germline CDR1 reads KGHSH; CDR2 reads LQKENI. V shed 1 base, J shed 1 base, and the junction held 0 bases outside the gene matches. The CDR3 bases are TGTGCCAGCTCACCACGGACAGGGAACACTGAAGCTTTCTTT. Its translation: CASSPRTGNTEAFF.

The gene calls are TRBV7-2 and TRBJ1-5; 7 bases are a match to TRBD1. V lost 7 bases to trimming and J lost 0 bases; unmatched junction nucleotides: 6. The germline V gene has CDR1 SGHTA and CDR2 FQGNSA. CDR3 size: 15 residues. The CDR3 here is CASKDRQYSNQPQHF. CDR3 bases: TGTGCCAGCAAGGACAGGCAGTATAGCAATCAGCCCCAGCATTTT.

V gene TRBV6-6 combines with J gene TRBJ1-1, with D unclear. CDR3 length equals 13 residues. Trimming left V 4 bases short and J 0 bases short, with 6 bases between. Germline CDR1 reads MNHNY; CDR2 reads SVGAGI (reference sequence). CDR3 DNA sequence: TGTGCCAGCAGTTCGTACTTGAACACTGAAGCTTTCTTT. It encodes CASSSYLNTEAFF.

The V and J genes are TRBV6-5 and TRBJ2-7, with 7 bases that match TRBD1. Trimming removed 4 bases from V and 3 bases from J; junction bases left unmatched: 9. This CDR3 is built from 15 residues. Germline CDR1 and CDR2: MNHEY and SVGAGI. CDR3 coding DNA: TGTGCCAGCAGTTCCGATCGGACAGGTGGCTACGAGCAGTACTTC. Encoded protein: CASSSDRTGGYEQYF.

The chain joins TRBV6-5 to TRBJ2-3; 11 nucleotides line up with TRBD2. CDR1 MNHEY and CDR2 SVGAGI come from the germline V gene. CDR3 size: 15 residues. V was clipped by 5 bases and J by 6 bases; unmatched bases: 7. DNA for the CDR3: TGTGCCAGCAGTGTACTAGCGGGGGCCCTCGATACGCAGTATTTT. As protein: CASSVLAGALDTQYF.

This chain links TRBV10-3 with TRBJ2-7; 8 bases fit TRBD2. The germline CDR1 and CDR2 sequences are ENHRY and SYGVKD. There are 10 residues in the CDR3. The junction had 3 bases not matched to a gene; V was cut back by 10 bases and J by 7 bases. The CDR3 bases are TGTGCCACCCGGGGGGGAGAGCAGTACTTC. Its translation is CATRGGEQYF.

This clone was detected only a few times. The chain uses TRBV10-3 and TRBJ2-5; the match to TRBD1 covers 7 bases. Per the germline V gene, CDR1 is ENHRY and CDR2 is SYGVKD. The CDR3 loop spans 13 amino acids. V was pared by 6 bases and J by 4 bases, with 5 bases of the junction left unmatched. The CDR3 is CAISATGPETQYF. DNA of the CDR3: TGTGCCATCAGCGCGACAGGGCCAGAGACCCAGTACTTC.

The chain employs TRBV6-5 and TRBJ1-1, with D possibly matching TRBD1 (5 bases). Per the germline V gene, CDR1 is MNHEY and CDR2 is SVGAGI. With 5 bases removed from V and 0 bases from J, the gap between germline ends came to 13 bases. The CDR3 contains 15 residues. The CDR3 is CASSRTSNMNTEAFF. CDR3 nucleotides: TGTGCCAGCAGTCGGACAAGTAACATGAACACTGAAGCTTTCTTT.

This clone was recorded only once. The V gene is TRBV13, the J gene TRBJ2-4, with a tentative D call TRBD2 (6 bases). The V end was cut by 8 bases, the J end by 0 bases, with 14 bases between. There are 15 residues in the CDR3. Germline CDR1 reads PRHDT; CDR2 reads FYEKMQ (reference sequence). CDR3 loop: CASSGGSLAKNIQYF. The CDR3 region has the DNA TGTGCCAGCTCAGGAGGGAGTCTAGCCAAAAACATTCAGTACTTC.

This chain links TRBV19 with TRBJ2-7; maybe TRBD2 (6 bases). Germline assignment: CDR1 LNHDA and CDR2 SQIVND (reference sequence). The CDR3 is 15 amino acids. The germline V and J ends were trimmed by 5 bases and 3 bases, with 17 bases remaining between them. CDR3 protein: CASSASAGKLYEQYF. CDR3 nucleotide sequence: TGTGCCAGTAGTGCGAGCGCGGGAAAACTCTACGAGCAGTACTTC.

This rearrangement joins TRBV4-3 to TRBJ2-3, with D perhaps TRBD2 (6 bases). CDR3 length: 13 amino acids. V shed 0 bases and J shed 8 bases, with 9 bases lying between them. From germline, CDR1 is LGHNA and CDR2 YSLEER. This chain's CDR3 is CASSQDLGGTQYF. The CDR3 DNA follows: TGCGCCAGCAGCCAAGATCTCGGGGGTACGCAGTATTTT.

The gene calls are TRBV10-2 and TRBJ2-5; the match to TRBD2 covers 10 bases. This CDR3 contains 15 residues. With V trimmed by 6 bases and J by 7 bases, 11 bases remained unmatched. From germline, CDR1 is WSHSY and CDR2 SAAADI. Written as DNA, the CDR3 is TGCGCCAGCAGCTTGGCTAGCGGGGGTTATGGGACCCAGTACTTC. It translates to CASSLASGGYGTQYF.

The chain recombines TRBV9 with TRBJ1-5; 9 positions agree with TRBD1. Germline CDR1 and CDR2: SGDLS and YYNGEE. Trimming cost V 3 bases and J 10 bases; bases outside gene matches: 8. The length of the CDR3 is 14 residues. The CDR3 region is CASSAGTGSSPQHF. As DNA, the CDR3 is TGTGCCAGCAGCGCCGGGACAGGGTCGTCCCCCCAGCATTTT.

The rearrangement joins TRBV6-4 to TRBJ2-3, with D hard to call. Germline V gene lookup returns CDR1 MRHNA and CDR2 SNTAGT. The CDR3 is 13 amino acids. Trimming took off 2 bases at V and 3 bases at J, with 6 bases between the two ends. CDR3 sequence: CASSDATTDTQYF. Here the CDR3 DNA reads TGTGCCAGCAGTGACGCAACTACAGATACGCAGTATTTT.

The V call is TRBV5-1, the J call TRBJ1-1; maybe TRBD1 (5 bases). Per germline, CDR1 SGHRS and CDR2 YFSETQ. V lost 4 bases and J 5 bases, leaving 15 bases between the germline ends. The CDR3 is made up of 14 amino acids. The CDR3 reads CASSRGTPGTEAFF. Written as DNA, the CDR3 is TGCGCCAGCAGCCGCGGGACCCCGGGGACTGAAGCTTTCTTT.